The entry that follows covers one T cell receptor (beta chain) sequence. Its antigen is unidentified. The data originate from a study of vaccination and CD4 T cells after COVID-19. With the Oncomine TCR Beta short-read assay, DNA from cultured CD4+ T cells was sequenced. One entry per CDR3 protein, called by TCRdb with MiXCR from the PCR reads. The sample lists 7,300 or so distinct CDR3 sequences, less than 75% occurring once. The CDR3 consists of 13 residues. The V and J ends lost 0 bases and 6 bases respectively, with 5 bases between them. Germline V gene data show CDR1 as KGHDR and CDR2 as SFDVKD. Specified treatment: roughly ten-day PBMC culture with coronavirus spike peptide pools or control peptides (ViraFEST assay).

This chain joins TRBV24-1 and TRBJ1-5; D gene ambiguous. Material for sequencing was CD4+ T cells from blood, cultured in vitro. The origin of this receptor is a human donor who had recovered from COVID-19. The CDR3 nucleotides read TGTGCCACCAGTGATTTGGGGAGTCAGCCCCAGCATTTT. This encodes CATSDLGSQPQHF.